This TCR beta chain was sequenced in a study of cytomegalovirus exposure and HLA in healthy donors. Broader study findings: Versus the roughly 700-donor mean, an Asian-associated ancestry cluster reportedly showed fewer N-insertions in a later analysis. Analysis performed later showed TCR beta chains linked to HLA being more clonally expanded than equally common others. According to an earlier analysis, most TCR beta V segments yielded productive rearrangements about 87% or about 30% of the time.

Primers included in the PCR were 60 Vbeta and 13 Jbeta primers. Produced via immunoSEQ multiplex PCR; TCRdb's table is partial and in-frame only. The sample carries about 120,000 clones, roughly 9.9% recorded once. The CDR3 has 15 residues. V was pared by 2 bases and J by 2 bases, with 4 bases of the junction left unmatched. From germline, CDR1 is SGHRS and CDR2 YFSETQ. In the case of this clone: Its cognate antigen is unknown.

This sequence joins TRBV5-1 and TRBJ2-3, with 8 bases lining up with TRBD2. This TCR was recovered from a man aged 25-45 years in good health and CMV-seronegative. The sequencing sample was made of PBMCs. CDR3 amino acids: CASSFSGTTTDTQYF. The DNA of the CDR3 is TGCGCCAGCAGCTTTAGCGGGACCACCACAGATACGCAGTATTTT.